Listed here are 31 T cell receptor beta chains from one sample, sequenced in a study of shared clonotypes between healthy human individuals. Assay used: immunoSEQ multiplex PCR; TCRdb lists only in-frame clones, some missing. Of 2 million to 2.5 million clones listed, roughly 95% are singletons. Source material: naive CD4+ T cells sorted from blood. Documented subset: CD45RA+ positively selected. These receptors were taken from a young man in good health.

In DNA, the CDR3 is TGTGCCAGCATCCCGACTAGCGGGGGGCTAGAGACCCAGTACTTC. This translates into CASIPTSGGLETQYF. The chain joins TRBV5-6 to TRBJ2-5, with TRBD2 matching 13 bases. The CDR3 totals 15 residues. Germline V gene sequence: CDR1 SGHDT, CDR2 YYEEEE. Unmatched junction bases numbered 6, after V lost 6 bases and J lost 4 bases.

The chain employs TRBV27 and TRBJ2-5, with D perhaps matching TRBD1 (6 bases). V dropped 2 bases and J dropped 5 bases, with 15 bases sitting between them. This CDR3 is built from 15 residues. Looked up from germline, CDR1 is MNHEY and CDR2 is SMNVEV (reference sequence). CDR3 region: CASSLQRGKGETQYF. The CDR3 DNA reads TGTGCCAGCAGTTTACAGAGGGGGAAGGGGGAGACCCAGTACTTC.

V is TRBV9 and J is TRBJ2-2; D might be TRBD1 (6 bases). This CDR3 comprises 16 residues. The germline CDR1 and CDR2 sequences are SGDLS and YYNGEE. V lost 3 bases, J lost 0 bases, and 12 bases lay in between. CDR3 region: CASSAYGTTNTGELFF. As DNA, the CDR3 is TGTGCCAGCAGCGCGTACGGGACAACGAACACCGGGGAGCTGTTTTTT.

This clone turned up a few times. The same CDR3 is also encoded by other DNA sequences in this sample. The V call is TRBV2, the J call TRBJ1-6; D ambiguous. The length of the CDR3 is 15 residues. Germline assignment: CDR1 SNHLY and CDR2 FYNNEI. The ends were cut back, 6 bases at V and 0 bases at J, with 9 bases in the middle. The CDR3 region has the DNA TGTGCCAGCAGCGGTCAAAGCTCCTATAATTCACCCCTCCACTTT. Translation: CASSGQSSYNSPLHF.

Concerning this clone: Other DNA sequences in the same sample also yield this CDR3. The chain combines TRBV18 with TRBJ1-5; D is possibly TRBD1 (6 bases). CDR3 length equals 15 residues. CDR1 KGHSH and CDR2 LQKENI come from the germline V gene. The V end lost 3 bases, the J end lost 1 base, and 10 bases lay between the germline ends. In DNA form, the CDR3 reads TGTGCCAGCTCACCTAAGGGGGGGAGCAATCAGCCCCAGCATTTT. This encodes CASSPKGGSNQPQHF.

The V and J genes are TRBV5-6 and TRBJ2-2; 8 nucleotides line up with TRBD1. V was pared by 0 bases and J by 7 bases, with 2 bases of the junction left unmatched. Germline V gene sequence: CDR1 SGHDT, CDR2 YYEEEE. The CDR3 sequence is 14 residues long. The CDR3 sequence is CASSLGTGIGELFF. The DNA of the CDR3 is TGTGCCAGCAGCTTGGGGACAGGGATCGGGGAGCTGTTTTTT. Full variable domain (rest looked up from reference TRBV5-6 and TRBJ2-2): DAGVTQSPTHLIKTRGQQVTLRCSPKSGHDTVSWYQQALGQGPQFIFQYYEEEERQRGNFPDRFSGHQFPNYSSELNVNALLLGDSALYLCASSLGTGIGELFFGEGSRLTVL.

This clone was seen once. The genes are TRBV19 and TRBJ2-1; 7 bases are shared with TRBD2. This CDR3 comprises 14 residues. V was clipped by 10 bases and J by 5 bases; unmatched bases: 11. Germline V CDR1 and CDR2: LNHDA, SQIVND (reference sequence). For the CDR3, the DNA is TGTGCCACCAGGGAGGTAGCGGGCAACAATGAGCAGTTCTTC. Its translation is CATREVAGNNEQFF. The full variable domain, completed using reference TRBV19 and TRBJ2-1, is DGGITQSPKYLFRKEGQNVTLSCEQNLNHDAMYWYRQDPGQGLRLIYYSQIVNDFQKGDIAEGYSVSREKKESFPLTVTSAQKNPTAFYLCATREVAGNNEQFFGPGTRLTVL.

The chain uses TRBV2 and TRBJ1-1, with 8 bases aligning to TRBD1. CDR1 SNHLY and CDR2 FYNNEI come from the germline V gene. The CDR3 is made up of 11 amino acids. J lost 10 bases, V lost 4 bases, and 2 bases had no gene match. For the CDR3, the DNA is TGTGCCAGCAGTGCAGGGGGCATAGCTTTCTTT. This sequence encodes CASSAGGIAFF. The full variable domain, completed using reference TRBV2 and TRBJ1-1, is EPEVTQTPSHQVTQMGQEVILRCVPISNHLYFYWYRQILGQKVEFLVSFYNNEISEKSEIFDDQFSVERPDGSNFTLKIRSTKLEDSAMYFCASSAGGIAFFGQGTRLTVV.

This sequence joins TRBV10-3 and TRBJ1-1; D unclear. The CDR3 length is 16 residues. Germline lookup yields CDR1 ENHRY and CDR2 SYGVKD. V dropped 3 bases and J dropped 5 bases, with 19 bases sitting between them. CDR3 region: CAISEGPGKPGTEAFF. In nucleotides, the CDR3 is TGTGCCATCAGTGAAGGGCCCGGGAAACCGGGAACTGAAGCTTTCTTT.

CDR3 loop: CAWSQDRGNQPQHF. The CDR3 nucleotides read TGTGCCTGGAGTCAAGACAGGGGGAATCAGCCCCAGCATTTT. This chain joins TRBV30 and TRBJ1-5; the match to TRBD1 covers 9 bases. Germline CDR1 is GTSNPN and CDR2 is SVGIG (reference sequence). V gave up 2 bases and J gave up 4 bases; unmatched junction bases: 3. The CDR3 is made up of 14 amino acids. Looking up the rest from reference TRBV30 and TRBJ1-5 gives the full variable domain: SQTIHQWPATLVQPVGSPLSLECTVEGTSNPNLYWYRQAAGRGLQLLFYSVGIGQISSEVPQNLSASRPQDRQFILSSKKLLLSDSGFYLCAWSQDRGNQPQHFGDGTRLSIL.

This clone appeared a single time. The chain recombines TRBV6-6 with TRBJ1-1; TRBD1 is a possible D gene (6 bases). Germline lookup yields CDR1 MNHNY and CDR2 SVGAGI (reference sequence). The CDR3 length is 15 residues. Trimming cost V 4 bases and J 1 base, with 13 bases left between them. This CDR3 reads CASSSQGLRNTEAFF. The CDR3 DNA reads TGTGCCAGCAGTTCTCAGGGGCTGAGGAACACTGAAGCTTTCTTT.

Concerning this clone: This specimen includes other DNA sequences encoding the same CDR3. This sequence joins TRBV5-6 and TRBJ1-1, with no clear D. The CDR3 totals 11 residues. The germline V gene has CDR1 SGHDT and CDR2 YYEEEE. V was trimmed by 4 bases and J by 4 bases, leaving 5 bases between them. The CDR3 DNA follows: TGTGCCAGCAGCCGGGGCACTGAAGCTTTCTTT. Protein product: CASSRGTEAFF.

The chain uses TRBV28 and TRBJ1-2, with D perhaps TRBD1 (6 bases). Trimming shortened V by 6 bases and J by 2 bases, and 13 bases separated the two germline ends. CDR3 size: 14 residues. CDR1 MDHEN and CDR2 SYDVKM come from the germline V gene. The CDR3 is CASSPGARNYGYTF. CDR3 bases: TGTGCCAGCAGCCCGGGGGCTAGAAACTATGGCTACACCTTC.

This clone appeared once. The chain couples TRBV11-3 to TRBJ2-7; 13 nucleotides line up with TRBD2. Germline trimming cut 3 bases from V and 2 bases from J; bases unmatched to any gene: 1. CDR1 SGHNT and CDR2 YENEEA come from the germline V gene. This CDR3 has 15 amino acids. The chain's CDR3 is CASSFGLAGAYEQYF. The CDR3 DNA reads as TGTGCCAGCAGCTTTGGACTAGCGGGAGCCTACGAGCAGTACTTC.

V usage is TRBV11-3 and J usage is TRBJ2-3, with a possible D match to TRBD2 (5 bases). The CDR3 has 13 residues. Germline lookup yields CDR1 SGHNT and CDR2 YENEEA. V was clipped by 5 bases and J by 6 bases, with 12 bases between them. The DNA for the CDR3 is TGTGCCAGCAGCCCCCGGGGTTCTGATACGCAGTATTTT. Its protein is CASSPRGSDTQYF.

The chain carries TRBV11-2 and TRBJ2-5; a weak D match, TRBD1 (6 bases). The CDR3 length is 19 residues. The germline V gene has CDR1 SGHAT and CDR2 FQNNGV. The V gene lost 5 bases and the J gene lost 3 bases, with 28 bases spanning the gap. CDR3 sequence: CASSPRGGAVTSWKETQYF. The CDR3 DNA sequence: TGTGCCAGCAGCCCCCGAGGGGGTGCGGTCACGAGTTGGAAAGAGACCCAGTACTTC.

The V gene is TRBV7-2, the J gene TRBJ1-4, with TRBD1 matching 7 bases. The CDR3 is made up of 13 amino acids. Germline CDR1 SGHTA, CDR2 FQGNSA. The junction had 6 bases not matched to a gene; V was cut back by 6 bases and J by 8 bases. CDR3 sequence reads: CASRNRGGEKLFF. CDR3 bases: TGTGCCAGCAGAAACAGGGGAGGGGAAAAACTGTTTTTT.

The J gene is TRBJ1-1, the V gene TRBV19, with D unclear. CDR1 and CDR2 from the germline V gene are LNHDA and SQIVND (reference sequence). This CDR3 is built from 15 residues. Between the trimmed V and J ends, which lost 4 bases and 0 bases, there was a span of 12 bases. Here the CDR3 DNA reads TGTGCCAGTAGTACAGGAGAGGTATTGAACACTGAAGCTTTCTTT. It is translated as CASSTGEVLNTEAFF.

The CDR3 nucleotides are TGTGCCAGCAGAGACGACGGACGCTCCTACGAGCAGTACTTC. Translated: CASRDDGRSYEQYF. This rearrangement joins TRBV6-5 to TRBJ2-7, with D hard to call. The germline gives CDR1 MNHEY, CDR2 SVGAGI. The V gene lost 6 bases and the J gene lost 0 bases, with 12 bases spanning the gap. This CDR3 comprises 14 residues.

The rearrangement joins TRBV18 to TRBJ1-1; D is undetermined. The CDR3 has 14 residues. V shed 6 bases and J shed 1 base, with 12 bases lying between them. From germline, CDR1 is KGHSH and CDR2 LQKENI. CDR3 region: CASSRAAPNTEAFF. The DNA for the CDR3 is TGTGCCAGCTCCCGGGCAGCGCCGAACACTGAAGCTTTCTTT. Looking up the rest from reference TRBV18 and TRBJ1-1 gives the full variable domain: NAGVMQNPRHLVRRRGQEARLRCSPMKGHSHVYWYRQLPEEGLKFMVYLQKENIIDESGMPKERFSAEFPKEGPSILRIQQVVRGDSAAYFCASSRAAPNTEAFFGQGTRLTVV.

Comments on this clone: Other DNA sequences of this sample code for an identical CDR3. This chain connects TRBV5-1 to TRBJ2-5; a weak D match, TRBD2 (6 bases). This CDR3 spans 13 amino acids. The V gene's germline CDR1 is SGHRS and CDR2 YFSETQ. Trimming removed 8 bases from V and 2 bases from J, with 13 bases in between. The chain's CDR3 is CASRRDSQETQYF. Here the CDR3 DNA reads TGCGCCAGTCGCCGGGACTCACAAGAGACCCAGTACTTC.

Of note for this clone: This sample also contains other DNA sequences that code for the same CDR3. This chain links TRBV7-2 with TRBJ2-7; 8 bases match TRBD1. The CDR3 extends over 15 amino acids. Germline-derived CDR1 and CDR2 are SGHTA and FQGNSA. J was trimmed by 1 base and V by 6 bases; bases with no gene match: 8. The DNA for the CDR3 is TGTGCCAGCAGTCTCAGAACAGGGGGGTCCTACGAGCAGTACTTC. It encodes CASSLRTGGSYEQYF.

The gene calls are TRBV19 and TRBJ1-1; D gene uncertain. The V end lost 5 bases, the J end lost 1 base, and 11 bases lay between the germline ends. The CDR3 sequence is 14 residues long. CDR1 and CDR2 (germline): LNHDA, SQIVND (reference sequence). The CDR3 is CASSLGSQNTEAFF. Here the CDR3 DNA reads TGTGCCAGTAGTCTCGGGAGTCAGAACACTGAAGCTTTCTTT.

The chain combines TRBV10-3 with TRBJ1-3; D perhaps matches TRBD1 (5 bases). Germline values: CDR1 ENHRY, CDR2 SYGVKD. The CDR3 totals 15 residues. V dropped 4 bases and J dropped 3 bases, with 13 bases sitting between them. This CDR3 is CAISGDLRDGNTIYF. In nucleotides, the CDR3 is TGTGCCATCAGTGGGGACTTGAGGGATGGAAACACCATATATTTT.

The CDR3 reads CASMGSSGNTIYF. The CDR3 nucleotides are TGCGCCAGCATGGGCAGCTCTGGAAACACCATATATTTT. The chain combines TRBV5-1 with TRBJ1-3, with D hard to call. Trimming took 6 bases from V and 0 from J, leaving 7 bases between them. The germline CDR1 and CDR2 sequences are SGHRS and YFSETQ. This CDR3 region has 13 residues.

V gene TRBV4-3 combines with J gene TRBJ2-2; weak D call: TRBD2 (5 bases). Between the trimmed V and J ends, which lost 3 bases and 8 bases, there was a span of 10 bases. This CDR3 has 13 residues. Germline-derived CDR1 and CDR2 are LGHNA and YSLEER. CDR3 sequence reads: CASSHYTGGELFF. The DNA for the CDR3 is TGCGCCAGCAGCCATTATACGGGGGGGGAGCTGTTTTTT.

The CDR3 protein is CASSYGSGTNTGELFF. In DNA form, the CDR3 reads TGTGCCAGCAGTTATGGTAGCGGGACGAACACCGGGGAGCTGTTTTTT. The gene calls are TRBV6-7 and TRBJ2-2; 8 positions match TRBD2. TRBV6-7 is filed as an ORF, its function uncertain. This CDR3 is built from 16 residues. With V trimmed by 3 bases and J by 0 bases, 3 bases remained unmatched.

The rearrangement uses TRBV14 and TRBJ1-2; D perhaps matches TRBD1 (6 bases). Trimming cost V 4 bases and J 3 bases, with 15 bases left between them. The V gene's germline CDR1 is SGHDN and CDR2 FVKESK. The CDR3 is 15 residues long. CDR3 in DNA: TGTGCCAGCAGCCGGATTCACAGGGACCACTATGGCTACACCTTC. Its protein product is CASSRIHRDHYGYTF.

The rearrangement uses TRBV10-3 and TRBJ1-1, with a tentative D call TRBD1 (5 bases). The CDR3 is made up of 14 amino acids. The germline V and J ends were trimmed by 0 bases and 5 bases, with 10 bases remaining between them. CDR1 is ENHRY and CDR2 is SYGVKD in the germline V gene. CDR3 residues: CAISESHGGTEAFF. As DNA, the CDR3 is TGTGCCATCAGTGAGTCTCACGGGGGGACTGAAGCTTTCTTT.

This chain uses TRBV6-5 with TRBJ1-2, with D possibly being TRBD1 (5 bases). CDR1 is MNHEY and CDR2 is SVGAGI in the germline V gene. Trimming left V 1 base short and J 2 bases short, with 11 bases between. This CDR3 is built from 15 residues. The CDR3, as DNA: TGTGCCAGCAGTTACTTGGCGGGGCTCAACTATGGCTACACCTTC. Protein sequence: CASSYLAGLNYGYTF.

The table lists this clone with a few counts. At the DNA level, this CDR3 is encoded by other sequences in the same sample as well. The chain carries TRBV7-8 and TRBJ2-7; D uncertain. Germline V gives CDR1 SGHVS, CDR2 FQNEAQ. Trimming stripped 3 bases from V and 3 bases from J, with 3 bases between. CDR3 size: 11 residues. The CDR3 region has the DNA TGTGCCAGCAGCTTTCACTACGAGCAGTACTTC. As protein: CASSFHYEQYF.